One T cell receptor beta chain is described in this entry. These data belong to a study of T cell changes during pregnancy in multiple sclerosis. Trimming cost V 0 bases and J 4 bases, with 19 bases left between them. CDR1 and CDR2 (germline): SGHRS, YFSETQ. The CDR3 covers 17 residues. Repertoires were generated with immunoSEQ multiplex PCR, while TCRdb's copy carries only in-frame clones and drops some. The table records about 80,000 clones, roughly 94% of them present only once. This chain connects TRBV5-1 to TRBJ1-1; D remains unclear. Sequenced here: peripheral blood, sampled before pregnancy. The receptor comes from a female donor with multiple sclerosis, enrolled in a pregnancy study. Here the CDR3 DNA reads TGCGCCAGCAGCTTGGACCCGGACGGACTCTGGGGCACTGAAGCTTTCTTT. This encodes CASSLDPDGLWGTEAFF.